These 22 T cell receptor beta chains were all obtained from the same sample, sequenced in a study of blood T cell repertoires in COVID-19. Produced via immunoSEQ multiplex PCR; TCRdb's table is partial and in-frame only. The repertoire holds nearly 350,000 clones, about 90% seen once, with 0.9% to 1.2% in the top ten. The sequenced sample was PBMCs or T cells enriched from blood (not recorded which). All receptors derive from a woman in her twenties or thirties who had recovered from COVID-19.

This CDR3 is CATSGRGGRDGYTF. CDR3 DNA sequence: TGTGCCACCAGTGGGCGAGGGGGTAGGGATGGCTACACCTTC. V usage is TRBV24-1 and J usage is TRBJ1-2, with a weak D call TRBD1 (6 bases). CDR1 is KGHDR and CDR2 is SFDVKD in the germline V gene. V was shortened by 5 bases and J by 6 bases, with 15 bases between the two germline ends. The CDR3 totals 14 residues.

The genes are TRBV6-2 or TRBV6-3 and TRBJ2-2; 11 nucleotides agree with TRBD1. Germline CDR1 MNHEY, CDR2 SVGEGT. V shed 5 bases, J shed 6 bases, and the junction held 5 bases outside the gene matches. This CDR3 region has 15 residues. DNA for the CDR3: TGTGCCAGCAGTGGGACAGGGGGGCGAGCCGGGGAGCTGTTTTTT. It encodes CASSGTGGRAGELFF.

The V and J genes are TRBV15 and TRBJ1-2, with a possible D match to TRBD1 (6 bases). Germline loops: CDR1 LNHNV, CDR2 YYDKDF (reference sequence). Deletions cut 5 bases from V and 4 bases from J, with 14 bases between. CDR3 size: 14 residues. CDR3 nucleotides: TGTGCCACCAGCCCGGCAGGGGTGAGCTATGGCTACACCTTC. This sequence encodes CATSPAGVSYGYTF.

The V gene is TRBV3-1 (or the pseudogene TRBV3-2), the J gene TRBJ2-1, with 10 bases identical to TRBD2. The CDR3 spans 17 residues. Germline lookup yields CDR1 LGHDT and CDR2 YNNKEL (reference sequence). The trim removed 3 bases at V and 2 bases at J, leaving 7 bases unmatched. The CDR3 DNA follows: TGTGCCAGCAGCCAGGGTACTAGCGGGGCACCCTACAATGAGCAGTTCTTC. This codes for CASSQGTSGAPYNEQFF.

The gene calls are TRBV6-5 and TRBJ1-5; TRBD1 matches 8 bases. The germline V gene has CDR1 MNHEY and CDR2 SVGAGI. This CDR3 region has 15 residues. The V segment lost 6 bases and the J segment 2 bases; nucleotides outside the gene matches: 6. CDR3 residues: CASSRVQGGNQPQHF. The CDR3 DNA reads as TGTGCCAGCAGCCGCGTACAGGGGGGCAATCAGCCCCAGCATTTT.

V gene TRBV5-4 combines with J gene TRBJ2-7; 7 bases line up with TRBD1. From germline, CDR1 is SGHNT and CDR2 YYREEE (reference sequence). This CDR3 is 14 amino acids long. The ends lost 5 bases at V and 3 bases at J; junction bases unmatched: 8. The CDR3 coding sequence is TGTGCCAGCAGTCCCGGGACAGCCGTCTACGAGCAGTACTTC. Its protein is CASSPGTAVYEQYF.

This clone came up a few times. This rearrangement joins TRBV5-4 to TRBJ2-2; 14 bases are shared with TRBD2. V shed 4 bases and J 2 bases; nucleotides not matched to a gene: 10. Germline V gives CDR1 SGHNT, CDR2 YYREEE (reference sequence). The CDR3 covers 19 residues. The CDR3 DNA is TGTGCCAGCAGCGGAGCCCCGGGACTAGCGGGGGCCAACACCGGGGAGCTGTTTTTT. It specifies CASSGAPGLAGANTGELFF. Full variable domain (rest looked up from reference TRBV5-4 and TRBJ2-2): ETGVTQSPTHLIKTRGQQVTLRCSSQSGHNTVSWYQQALGQGPQFIFQYYREEENGRGNFPPRFSGLQFPNYSSELNVNALELDDSALYLCASSGAPGLAGANTGELFFGEGSRLTVL.

This chain uses TRBV19 with TRBJ1-1; D not resolved. Trimming shortened V by 6 bases and J by 6 bases, and 11 bases separated the two germline ends. The CDR3 is 12 residues long. Germline V CDR1 and CDR2: LNHDA, SQIVND (reference sequence). The CDR3 spells CASRVGRAEAFF. CDR3 nucleotides: TGTGCCAGTAGGGTCGGCCGGGCTGAAGCTTTCTTT.

This chain uses TRBV14 with TRBJ1-1; D is possibly TRBD1 (5 bases). Germline lookup yields CDR1 SGHDN and CDR2 FVKESK. Deletions cut 4 bases from V and 0 bases from J, with 6 bases between. The CDR3 is 13 residues long. The CDR3 loop reads CASSLRVNTEAFF. DNA for the CDR3: TGTGCCAGCAGCCTCAGGGTGAACACTGAAGCTTTCTTT.

The chain employs TRBV7-2 and TRBJ1-1; D is uncertain. Germline CDR1 SGHTA, CDR2 FQGNSA. The CDR3 spans 16 residues. V lost 5 bases to trimming and J lost 1 base, with 17 bases between them. The CDR3 loop reads CASSHSGGFRNTEAFF. In DNA form, the CDR3 reads TGTGCCAGCAGCCATAGTGGAGGGTTTAGGAACACTGAAGCTTTCTTT.

The chain couples TRBV19 to TRBJ1-4; 7 bases map to TRBD1. The V gene end was trimmed by 5 bases and the J gene end by 4 bases; junction bases not matched to a gene: 7. The CDR3 spans 15 residues. Germline loops: CDR1 LNHDA, CDR2 SQIVND (reference sequence). CDR3 nucleotide sequence: TGTGCCAGTAGTCCTCGGGACAGTTTTAATGAAAAACTGTTTTTT. It specifies CASSPRDSFNEKLFF. The whole variable domain, remainder taken from reference TRBV19 and TRBJ1-4, is DGGITQSPKYLFRKEGQNVTLSCEQNLNHDAMYWYRQDPGQGLRLIYYSQIVNDFQKGDIAEGYSVSREKKESFPLTVTSAQKNPTAFYLCASSPRDSFNEKLFFGSGTQLSVL.

The chain uses TRBV12-3 or TRBV12-4 and TRBJ2-5, with TRBD1 as a possible D gene (6 bases). V was pared by 6 bases and J by 5 bases, with 13 bases between. There are 13 residues in the CDR3. CDR3 sequence (DNA): TGTGCCAGCAGGAAGACAGGCCCCGAGACCCAGTACTTC. It encodes CASRKTGPETQYF.

The rearrangement joins TRBV7-2 to TRBJ1-2, with D maybe TRBD1 (6 bases). CDR1 is SGHTA, CDR2 FQGNSA, per germline. V was shortened by 5 bases and J by 6 bases, with 16 bases between the two germline ends. The CDR3 has 14 residues. CDR3: CASSPAGRGHGYTF. The CDR3 DNA sequence: TGTGCCAGCAGCCCGGCGGGCAGGGGACATGGCTACACCTTC. The whole variable domain, remainder taken from reference TRBV7-2 and TRBJ1-2, is GAGVSQSPSNKVTEKGKDVELRCDPISGHTALYWYRQSLGQGLEFLIYFQGNSAPDKSGLPSDRFSAERTGGSVSTLTIQRTQQEDSAVYLCASSPAGRGHGYTFGSGTRLTVV.

This clone showed up just once. The rearrangement joins TRBV19 to TRBJ1-5; perhaps TRBD1 as D (5 bases). Germline CDR1 reads LNHDA; CDR2 reads SQIVND (reference sequence). Trimming removed 10 bases at V and 0 bases at J, with 13 bases between. The CDR3 spans 14 residues. The CDR3 region is CATRGGYSNQPQHF. DNA of the CDR3: TGTGCCACCCGCGGGGGATATAGCAATCAGCCCCAGCATTTT.

The chain uses TRBV6-5 and TRBJ1-3, with 10 bases that match TRBD1. J was trimmed by 8 bases and V by 5 bases; bases with no gene match: 9. CDR3 size: 15 residues. Looked up from germline, CDR1 is MNHEY and CDR2 is SVGAGI. CDR3 sequence (DNA): TGTGCCAGCAGTCCTGCCGGGACAGGGGTTGACACCATATATTTT. It specifies CASSPAGTGVDTIYF.

CDR3 in amino acids: CASSEGSGTNTGELFF. In DNA form, the CDR3 reads TGTGCCAGCAGTGAGGGATCAGGGACGAACACCGGGGAGCTGTTTTTT. J is TRBJ2-2 and V is TRBV2; possible D gene TRBD1, 5 bases. CDR1 is SNHLY, CDR2 FYNNEI, per germline. The CDR3 extends over 16 amino acids. V lost 3 bases and J 0 bases, leaving 11 bases between the germline ends.

This clone was found once. The rearrangement joins TRBV25-1 to TRBJ2-3; 8 bases align to TRBD1. CDR3 size: 16 residues. Trimming cost V 5 bases and J 4 bases; bases outside gene matches: 11. Per the germline V gene, CDR1 is MGHDK and CDR2 is SYGVNS. CDR3 in amino acids: CASSTRQGLPPDTQYF. The CDR3 DNA reads as TGTGCCAGCAGTACCAGACAGGGGTTGCCCCCAGATACGCAGTATTTT.

V and J are TRBV7-9 and TRBJ2-7, with TRBD1 identical over 8 bases. J was trimmed by 5 bases and V by 3 bases; bases with no gene match: 6. The CDR3 covers 14 residues. Germline CDR1 is SEHNR and CDR2 is FQNEAQ (reference sequence). For the CDR3, the DNA is TGTGCCAGCAGCTTTGCCCAGGGGGCCCACGAGCAGTACTTC. Amino acids: CASSFAQGAHEQYF.

The chain combines TRBV15 with TRBJ2-5; TRBD2 might be the D (6 bases). The CDR3 length is 15 residues. Trimming pared 2 bases from V and 5 bases from J, leaving 15 bases between. Germline V gives CDR1 LNHNV, CDR2 YYDKDF (reference sequence). CDR3: CATSRPTGVMETQYF. CDR3 nucleotide sequence: TGTGCCACCAGCAGACCAACGGGGGTGATGGAGACCCAGTACTTC. Supplemented by reference TRBV15 and TRBJ2-5, the full variable domain reads DAMVIQNPRYQVTQFGKPVTLSCSQTLNHNVMYWYQQKSSQAPKLLFHYYDKDFNNEADTPDNFQSRRPNTSFCFLDIRSPGLGDTAMYLCATSRPTGVMETQYFGPGTRLLVL.

The chain employs TRBV27 and TRBJ1-1, with 9 bases matching TRBD1. This CDR3 comprises 17 residues. From germline, CDR1 is MNHEY and CDR2 SMNVEV (reference sequence). J was trimmed by 0 bases and V by 5 bases; bases with no gene match: 10. The CDR3 DNA follows: TGTGCCAGCAGTCAACCGGGACAGGGAACCATGAACACTGAAGCTTTCTTT. It encodes CASSQPGQGTMNTEAFF.

V is TRBV5-6 and J is TRBJ1-3, with TRBD1 matching over 7 bases. V lost 3 bases, J lost 4 bases, and 7 bases stayed unmatched. Germline loops: CDR1 SGHDT, CDR2 YYEEEE. The CDR3 length is 15 residues. CDR3 sequence reads: CASSSQGEWGNTIYF. CDR3 DNA: TGTGCCAGCAGCTCCCAGGGGGAGTGGGGAAACACCATATATTTT. Variable domain in full (rest from reference TRBV5-6 and TRBJ1-3): DAGVTQSPTHLIKTRGQQVTLRCSPKSGHDTVSWYQQALGQGPQFIFQYYEEEERQRGNFPDRFSGHQFPNYSSELNVNALLLGDSALYLCASSSQGEWGNTIYFGEGSWLTVV.

The chain combines TRBV7-6 with TRBJ1-5; TRBD1 matches at 7 bases. Losses at the gene ends were 1 base for V and 0 bases for J; bases not matched to a gene: 15. The CDR3 sequence is 20 residues long. Germline loops: CDR1 SGHVS, CDR2 FNYEAQ. The CDR3 bases are TGTGCCAGCAGCTTAGGGATTGGCACGATGGGACAGAATAGCAATCAGCCCCAGCATTTT. Translating it yields CASSLGIGTMGQNSNQPQHF.